The 5 T cell receptor beta chains below all came from one sample that was sequenced in a study of cytomegalovirus exposure and HLA in healthy donors. The PCR contained 60 Vbeta and 13 Jbeta primers. Produced via immunoSEQ multiplex PCR; TCRdb's table is partial and in-frame only. The profile shows hundreds of thousands of clones, roughly four fifths of them singletons. The sample comprised PBMCs. The receptor set was obtained from a girl between 10 and 17 years old in good health and CMV-seronegative.

The rearrangement uses TRBV18 and TRBJ2-7; maybe TRBD1 (6 bases). Trimming removed 6 bases at V and 1 base at J, with 19 bases between. Germline V gene data show CDR1 as KGHSH and CDR2 as LQKENI. This CDR3 region has 16 residues. CDR3 in amino acids: CASSQLPGQTSYEQYF. The CDR3 DNA follows: TGTGCCAGCTCTCAGTTACCGGGACAAACATCCTACGAGCAGTACTTC.

V and J are TRBV5-1 and TRBJ2-7; TRBD1 is a possible D gene (8 bases). The V gene lost 4 bases and the J gene lost 3 bases, with 14 bases spanning the gap. CDR1 and CDR2 from the germline V gene are SGHRS and YFSETQ. The CDR3 is made up of 14 amino acids. CDR3 nucleotide sequence: TGCGCCAGCAGCACAGGGGGGGGCGACTACGAGCAGTACTTC. This translates into CASSTGGGDYEQYF.

The J gene is TRBJ2-6, the V gene TRBV27; TRBD2 is a possible D gene (6 bases). This CDR3 has 16 amino acids. Germline V gene data show CDR1 as MNHEY and CDR2 as SMNVEV (reference sequence). V was trimmed by 8 bases and J by 0 bases, leaving 14 bases between them. CDR3 sequence: CASSGEVNSGANVLTF. Here the CDR3 DNA reads TGTGCCAGCTCCGGGGAGGTGAACTCTGGGGCCAACGTCCTGACTTTC.

V gene TRBV18 combines with J gene TRBJ1-2, with D uncertain. Trimming stripped 6 bases from V and 3 bases from J, with 11 bases between. The CDR3 loop spans 13 amino acids. CDR1 KGHSH and CDR2 LQKENI come from the germline V gene. The CDR3 is CASSLGVDYGYTF. The CDR3 DNA is TGTGCCAGCTCCCTCGGTGTCGACTATGGCTACACCTTC.

The V and J genes are TRBV5-8 and TRBJ2-5, with 8 bases fitting TRBD1. J was trimmed by 2 bases and V by 3 bases; bases with no gene match: 3. This CDR3 comprises 14 residues. CDR1 and CDR2 from the germline V gene are SGHTS and YDEGEE. CDR3 sequence reads: CASSSRTGQETQYF. The CDR3 nucleotides are TGTGCCAGCAGCTCCAGGACAGGGCAAGAGACCCAGTACTTC.